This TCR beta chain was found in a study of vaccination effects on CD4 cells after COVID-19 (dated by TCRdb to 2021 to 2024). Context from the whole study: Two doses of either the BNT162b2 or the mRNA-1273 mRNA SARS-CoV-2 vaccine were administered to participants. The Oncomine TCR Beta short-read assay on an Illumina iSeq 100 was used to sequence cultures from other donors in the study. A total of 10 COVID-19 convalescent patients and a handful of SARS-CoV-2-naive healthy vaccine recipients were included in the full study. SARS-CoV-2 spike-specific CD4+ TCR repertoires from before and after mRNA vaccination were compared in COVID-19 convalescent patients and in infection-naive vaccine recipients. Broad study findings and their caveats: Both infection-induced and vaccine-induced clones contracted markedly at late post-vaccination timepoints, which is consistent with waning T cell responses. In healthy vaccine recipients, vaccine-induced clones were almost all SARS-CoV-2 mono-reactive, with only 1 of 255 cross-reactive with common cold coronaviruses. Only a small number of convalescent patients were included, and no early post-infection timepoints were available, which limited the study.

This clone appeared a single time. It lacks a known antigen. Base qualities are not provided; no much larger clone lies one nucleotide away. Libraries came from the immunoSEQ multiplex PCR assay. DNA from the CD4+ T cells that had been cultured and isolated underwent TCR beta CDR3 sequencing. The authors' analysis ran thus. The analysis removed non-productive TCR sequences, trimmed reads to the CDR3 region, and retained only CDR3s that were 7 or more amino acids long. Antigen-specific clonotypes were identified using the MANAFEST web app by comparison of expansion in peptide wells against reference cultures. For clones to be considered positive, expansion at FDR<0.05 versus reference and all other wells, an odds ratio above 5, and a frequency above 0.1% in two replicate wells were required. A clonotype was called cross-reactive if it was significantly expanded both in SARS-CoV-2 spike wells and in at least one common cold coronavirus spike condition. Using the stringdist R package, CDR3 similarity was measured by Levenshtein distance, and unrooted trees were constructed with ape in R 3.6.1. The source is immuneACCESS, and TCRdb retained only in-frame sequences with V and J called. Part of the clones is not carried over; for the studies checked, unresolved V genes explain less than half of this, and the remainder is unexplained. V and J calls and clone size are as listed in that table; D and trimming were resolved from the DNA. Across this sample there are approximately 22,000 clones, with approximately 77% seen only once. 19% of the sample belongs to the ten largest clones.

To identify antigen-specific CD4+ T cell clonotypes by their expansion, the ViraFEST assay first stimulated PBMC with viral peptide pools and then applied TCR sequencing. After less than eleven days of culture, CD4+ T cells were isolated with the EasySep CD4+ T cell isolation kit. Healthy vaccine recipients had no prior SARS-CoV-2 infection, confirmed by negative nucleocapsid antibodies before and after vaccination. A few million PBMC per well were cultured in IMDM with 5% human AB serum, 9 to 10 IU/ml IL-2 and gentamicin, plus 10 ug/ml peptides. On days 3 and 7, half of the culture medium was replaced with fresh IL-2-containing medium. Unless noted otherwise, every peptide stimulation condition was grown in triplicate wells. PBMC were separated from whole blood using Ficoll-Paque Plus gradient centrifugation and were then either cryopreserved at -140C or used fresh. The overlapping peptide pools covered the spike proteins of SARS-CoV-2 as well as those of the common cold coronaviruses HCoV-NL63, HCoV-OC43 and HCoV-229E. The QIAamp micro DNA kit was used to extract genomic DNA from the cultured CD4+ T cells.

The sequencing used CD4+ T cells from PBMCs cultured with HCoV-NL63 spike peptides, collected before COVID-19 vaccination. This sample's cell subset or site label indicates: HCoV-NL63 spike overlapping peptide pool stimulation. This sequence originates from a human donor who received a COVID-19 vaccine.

The CDR3 region: CASSRGTGNREQYF. Read as DNA, the sequence is TGCGCCAGCAGTCGGGGGACAGGTAATCGGGAGCAGTACTTC. The V and J segments used are TRBV5-1 and TRBJ2-7, and TRBD1 aligns with 8 junction nucleotides. Measured from the cysteine to the phenylalanine, the CDR3 is 14 residues long. Kept here is only the CDR3 DNA, which spans 42 bases and is read in frame from base 1. For this chain, trimming is 5 bases at the V end and 7 bases at the J end, and the number of junction bases without a gene match is 11. Reading the germline V gene gives CDR1 SGHRS and CDR2 YFSETQ.